Listed here are 9 T cell receptor beta chains from one sample, sequenced in a study of blood T cell repertoires in COVID-19. Data came from immunoSEQ multiplex PCR; TCRdb stores just in-frame clones and leaves some out. The sample consists of about 270,000 clones, about 91% of them appearing once. Sequencing was done on a sample of peripheral blood. These receptors all stem from a person in their late teens or twenties with COVID-19, enrolled during active disease.

This rearrangement joins TRBV3-1 (or the pseudogene TRBV3-2) to TRBJ2-7, with 7 positions matching TRBD2. The CDR3 runs 13 residues. J lost 5 bases, V lost 4 bases, and 5 bases had no gene match. Germline V gives CDR1 LGHDT, CDR2 YNNKEL (reference sequence). In DNA form, the CDR3 reads TGTGCCAGCAGCCGACGACTAGCCGACGAGCAGTACTTC. Translating it yields CASSRRLADEQYF.

V usage is TRBV2 and J usage is TRBJ2-5, with 9 bases matching TRBD2. The trim removed 1 base at V and 7 bases at J, leaving 10 bases unmatched. Germline V gene data show CDR1 as SNHLY and CDR2 as FYNNEI. The CDR3 loop spans 16 amino acids. CDR3 protein: CASSEGLAGEEVTQYF. The DNA for the CDR3 is TGTGCCAGCAGTGAAGGTTTAGCGGGAGAAGAGGTGACCCAGTACTTC.

The genes are TRBV5-6 and TRBJ2-3, with TRBD2 matching 13 bases. V dropped 9 bases and J dropped 0; count of bases not matched to a gene: 10. The CDR3 is made up of 17 amino acids. The germline V gene encodes CDR1 SGHDT and CDR2 YYEEEE. The CDR3 spells CATTRTSGSLSTDTQYF. CDR3 bases: TGTGCCACCACCCGGACTAGCGGGAGCCTTAGCACAGATACGCAGTATTTT.

This chain connects TRBV11-3 to TRBJ2-1; 9 bases align to TRBD1. Germline values: CDR1 SGHNT, CDR2 YENEEA. The CDR3 contains 18 residues. V lost 4 bases to trimming and J lost 3 bases; unmatched junction nucleotides: 13. The DNA for the CDR3 is TGTGCCAGCAGCTCCCGGGGGTATGGACAGGGGTTCTACAATGAGCAGTTCTTC. Translation gives CASSSRGYGQGFYNEQFF.

This chain joins TRBV5-6 and TRBJ2-2; 14 nucleotides agree with TRBD2. Germline loops: CDR1 SGHDT, CDR2 YYEEEE. This CDR3 comprises 15 residues. The ends lost 5 bases at V and 6 bases at J; junction bases unmatched: 3. The CDR3 spells CASRSGLAGAGELFF. CDR3 sequence (DNA): TGTGCCAGCAGATCGGGACTAGCGGGGGCCGGGGAGCTGTTTTTT.

The V gene is TRBV27, the J gene TRBJ1-5; D gene uncertain. Germline V gene data show CDR1 as MNHEY and CDR2 as SMNVEV (reference sequence). The CDR3 covers 14 residues. V was clipped by 6 bases and J by 0 bases, with 9 bases between them. CDR3 nucleotide sequence: TGTGCCAGCAGAGGAGGTTATAGCAATCAGCCCCAGCATTTT. It specifies CASRGGYSNQPQHF.

This sequence joins TRBV7-6 and TRBJ2-7; 7 positions agree with TRBD1. Per the germline V gene, CDR1 is SGHVS and CDR2 is FNYEAQ. V shed 1 base and J 0 bases; nucleotides not matched to a gene: 0. The length of the CDR3 is 14 residues. The CDR3 nucleotides are TGTGCCAGCAGCTTAGACAGGGGCTCCTACGAGCAGTACTTC. As protein: CASSLDRGSYEQYF.

The chain is built from TRBV5-4 and TRBJ1-1, with a weak D call TRBD1 (5 bases). CDR1 and CDR2 from the germline V gene are SGHNT and YYREEE (reference sequence). The CDR3 is 12 amino acids. V was trimmed by 2 bases and J by 6 bases, leaving 8 bases between them. CDR3 loop: CASSLTGAEAFF. The DNA of the CDR3 is TGTGCCAGCAGCTTAACAGGAGCTGAAGCTTTCTTT.

The chain joins TRBV6-2 or TRBV6-3 to TRBJ1-3; 10 bases match TRBD1. There are 17 residues in the CDR3. V shed 5 bases, J shed 0 bases, and the junction held 7 bases outside the gene matches. Germline CDR1 and CDR2: MNHEY and SVGEGT. The CDR3 sequence: CASSDRTGGSSGNTIYF. DNA of the CDR3: TGTGCCAGCAGTGATCGGACAGGGGGGAGCTCTGGAAACACCATATATTTT.